Described below is a single T cell receptor beta chain sequence and its context. This CDR3 is 12 amino acids long. The V gene lost 0 bases and the J gene lost 11 bases, with 11 bases spanning the gap. Germline lookup yields CDR1 MNHEY and CDR2 SVGEGT. The data were taken from a study of control samples from healthy donors and cancer patients. Assay used: immunoSEQ multiplex PCR; TCRdb lists only in-frame clones, some missing. The sample lists about 160,000 clones, over 85% seen once, with 9.5% to 15% in the top ten. Sample: blood. The chain couples TRBV6-2 or TRBV6-3 to TRBJ2-7, with D possibly matching TRBD1 (5 bases). This clonotype originated in a man aged 25-45 years in good health. In DNA form, the CDR3 reads TGTGCCAGCAGTTACTCGAATGGGGCGAAGTACTTC. Residues: CASSYSNGAKYF.